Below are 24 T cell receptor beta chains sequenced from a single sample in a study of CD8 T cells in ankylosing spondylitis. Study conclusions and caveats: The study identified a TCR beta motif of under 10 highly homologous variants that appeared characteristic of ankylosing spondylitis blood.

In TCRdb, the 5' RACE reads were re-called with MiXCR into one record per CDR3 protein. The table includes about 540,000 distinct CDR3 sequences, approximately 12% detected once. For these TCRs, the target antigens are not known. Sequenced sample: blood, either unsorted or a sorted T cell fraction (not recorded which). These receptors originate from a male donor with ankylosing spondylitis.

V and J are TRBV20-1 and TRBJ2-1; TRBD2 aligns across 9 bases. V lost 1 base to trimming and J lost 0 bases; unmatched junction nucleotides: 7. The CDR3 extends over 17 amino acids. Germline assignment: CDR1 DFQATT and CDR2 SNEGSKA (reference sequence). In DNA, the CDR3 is TGCAGTGCTAGAGGGCCTAGCGGGACCAGCTCCTACAATGAGCAGTTCTTC. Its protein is CSARGPSGTSSYNEQFF.

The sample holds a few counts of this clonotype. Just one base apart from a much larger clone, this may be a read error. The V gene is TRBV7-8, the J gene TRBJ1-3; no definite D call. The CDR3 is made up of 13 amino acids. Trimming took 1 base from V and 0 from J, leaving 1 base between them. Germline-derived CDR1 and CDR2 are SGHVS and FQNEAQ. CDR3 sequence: CASSLVSGNTIYF. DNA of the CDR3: TGTGCCAGCAGCTTAGTCTCTGGAAACACCATATATTTT.

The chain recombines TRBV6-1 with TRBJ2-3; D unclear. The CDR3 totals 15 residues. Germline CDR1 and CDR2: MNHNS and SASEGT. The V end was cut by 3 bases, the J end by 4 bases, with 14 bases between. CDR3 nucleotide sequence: TGTGCCAGCAGTGACGGGCTAGGGTTGTCAGATACGCAGTATTTT. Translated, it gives CASSDGLGLSDTQYF.

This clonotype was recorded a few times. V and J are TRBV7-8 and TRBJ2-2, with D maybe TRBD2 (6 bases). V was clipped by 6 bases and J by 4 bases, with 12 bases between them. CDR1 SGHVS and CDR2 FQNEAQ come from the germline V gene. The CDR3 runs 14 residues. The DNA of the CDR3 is TGTGCCAGCAGGCTCCTGCGGGGCACCGGGGAGCTGTTTTTT. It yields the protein CASRLLRGTGELFF.

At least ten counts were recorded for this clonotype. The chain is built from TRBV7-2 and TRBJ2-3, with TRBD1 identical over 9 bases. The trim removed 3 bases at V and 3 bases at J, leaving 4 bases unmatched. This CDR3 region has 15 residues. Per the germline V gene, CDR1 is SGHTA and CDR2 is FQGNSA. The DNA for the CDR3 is TGTGCCAGCAGCTTGGACAGGGGTAGGACAGATACGCAGTATTTT. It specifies CASSLDRGRTDTQYF.

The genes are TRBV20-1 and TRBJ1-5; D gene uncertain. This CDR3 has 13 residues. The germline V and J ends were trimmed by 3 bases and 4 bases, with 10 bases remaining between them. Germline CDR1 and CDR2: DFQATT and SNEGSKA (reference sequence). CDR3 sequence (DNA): TGCAGTGCTAGGGAGGACGAGAATCAGCCCCAGCATTTT. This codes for CSAREDENQPQHF.

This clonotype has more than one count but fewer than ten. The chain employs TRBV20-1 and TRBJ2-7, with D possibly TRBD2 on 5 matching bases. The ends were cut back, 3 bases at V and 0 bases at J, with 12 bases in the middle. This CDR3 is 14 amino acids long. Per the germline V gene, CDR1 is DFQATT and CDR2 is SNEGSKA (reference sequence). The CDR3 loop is CSASERAVSYEQYF. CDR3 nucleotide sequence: TGCAGTGCTAGCGAGAGGGCGGTCTCCTACGAGCAGTACTTC.

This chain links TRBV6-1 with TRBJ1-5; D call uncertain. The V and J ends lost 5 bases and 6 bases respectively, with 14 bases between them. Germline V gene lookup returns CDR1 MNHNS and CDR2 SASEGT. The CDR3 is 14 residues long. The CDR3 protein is CASSLTPVGQPQHF. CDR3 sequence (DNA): TGTGCCAGCAGTCTGACACCGGTGGGTCAGCCCCAGCATTTT.

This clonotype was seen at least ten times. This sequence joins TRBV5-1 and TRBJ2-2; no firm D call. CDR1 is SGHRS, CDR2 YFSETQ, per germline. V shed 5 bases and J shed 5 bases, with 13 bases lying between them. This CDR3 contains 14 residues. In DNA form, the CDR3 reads TGCGCCAGCAGTAAAGACGGAGCGACCGGGGAGCTGTTTTTT. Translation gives CASSKDGATGELFF. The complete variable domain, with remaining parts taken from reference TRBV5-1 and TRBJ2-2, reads KAGVTQTPRYLIKTRGQQVTLSCSPISGHRSVSWYQQTPGQGLQFLFEYFSETQRNKGNFPGRFSGRQFSNSRSEMNVSTLELGDSALYLCASSKDGATGELFFGEGSRLTVL.

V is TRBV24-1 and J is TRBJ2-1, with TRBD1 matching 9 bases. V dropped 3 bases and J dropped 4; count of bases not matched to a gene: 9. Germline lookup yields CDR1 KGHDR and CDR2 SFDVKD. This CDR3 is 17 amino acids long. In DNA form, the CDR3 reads TGTGCCACCAGTGATCCCTACCGGGACAGGGTTTACAATGAGCAGTTCTTC. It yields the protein CATSDPYRDRVYNEQFF.

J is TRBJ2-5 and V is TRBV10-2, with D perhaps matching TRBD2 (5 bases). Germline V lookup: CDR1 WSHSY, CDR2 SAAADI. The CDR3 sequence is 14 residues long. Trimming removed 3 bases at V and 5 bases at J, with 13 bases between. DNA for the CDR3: TGCGCCAGCAGTGAATCCCCCGGCGGGGAGACCCAGTACTTC. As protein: CASSESPGGETQYF.

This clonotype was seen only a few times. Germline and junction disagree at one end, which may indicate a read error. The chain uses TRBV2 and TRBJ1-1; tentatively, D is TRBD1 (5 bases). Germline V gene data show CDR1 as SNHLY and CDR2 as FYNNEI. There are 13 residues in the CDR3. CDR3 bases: TGTGCCAGCAGTGACAGGGAACGAACTGAAGTTTTCTTT. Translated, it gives CASSDRERTEVFF.

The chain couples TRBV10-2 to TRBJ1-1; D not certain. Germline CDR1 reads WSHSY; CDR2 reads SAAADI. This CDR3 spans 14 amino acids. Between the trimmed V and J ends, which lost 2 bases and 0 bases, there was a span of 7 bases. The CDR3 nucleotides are TGCGCCAGCAGTGAGCGAGGGATGAACACTGAAGCTTTCTTT. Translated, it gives CASSERGMNTEAFF.

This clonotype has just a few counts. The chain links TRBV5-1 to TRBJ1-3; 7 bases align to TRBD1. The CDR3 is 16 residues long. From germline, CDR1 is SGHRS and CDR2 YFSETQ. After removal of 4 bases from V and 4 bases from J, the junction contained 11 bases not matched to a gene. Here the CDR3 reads CASSLTTGKIGNTIYF. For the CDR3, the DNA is TGCGCCAGCAGCCTCACGACAGGGAAGATCGGAAACACCATATATTTT.

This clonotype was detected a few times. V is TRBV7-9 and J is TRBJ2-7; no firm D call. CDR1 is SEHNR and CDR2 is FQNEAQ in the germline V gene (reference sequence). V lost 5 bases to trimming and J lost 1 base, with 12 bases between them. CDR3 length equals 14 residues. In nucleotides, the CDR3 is TGTGCCAGCAGCCCCGGACCCCCGTCCTACGAGCAGTACTTC. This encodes CASSPGPPSYEQYF.

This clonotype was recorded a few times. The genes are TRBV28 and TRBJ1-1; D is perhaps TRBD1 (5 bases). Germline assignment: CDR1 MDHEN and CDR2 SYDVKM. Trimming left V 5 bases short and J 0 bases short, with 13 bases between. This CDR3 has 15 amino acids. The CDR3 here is CASSTEQELNTEAFF. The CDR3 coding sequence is TGTGCCAGCAGTACCGAACAGGAGTTGAACACTGAAGCTTTCTTT.

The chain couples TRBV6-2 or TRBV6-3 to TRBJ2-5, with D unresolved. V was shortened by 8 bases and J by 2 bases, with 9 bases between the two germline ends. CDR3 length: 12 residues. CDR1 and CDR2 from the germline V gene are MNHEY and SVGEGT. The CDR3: CASGSQQETQYF. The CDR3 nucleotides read TGTGCCAGCGGGTCCCAACAAGAGACCCAGTACTTC.

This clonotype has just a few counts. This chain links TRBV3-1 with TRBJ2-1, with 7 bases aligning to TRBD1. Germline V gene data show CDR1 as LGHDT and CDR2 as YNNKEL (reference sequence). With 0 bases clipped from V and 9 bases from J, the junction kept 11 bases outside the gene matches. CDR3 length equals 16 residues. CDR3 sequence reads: CASSQDKGAGRGEQFF. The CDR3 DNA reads TGTGCCAGCAGCCAAGATAAGGGGGCAGGGAGAGGTGAGCAGTTCTTC.

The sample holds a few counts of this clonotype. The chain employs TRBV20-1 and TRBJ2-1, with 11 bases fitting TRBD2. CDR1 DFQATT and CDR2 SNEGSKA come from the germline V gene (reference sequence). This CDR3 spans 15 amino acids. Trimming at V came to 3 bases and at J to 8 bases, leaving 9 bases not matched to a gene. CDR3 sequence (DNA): TGCAGTGCTAGTTATAGCGGGAGGGCCACGGATGAGCAGTTCTTC. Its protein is CSASYSGRATDEQFF.

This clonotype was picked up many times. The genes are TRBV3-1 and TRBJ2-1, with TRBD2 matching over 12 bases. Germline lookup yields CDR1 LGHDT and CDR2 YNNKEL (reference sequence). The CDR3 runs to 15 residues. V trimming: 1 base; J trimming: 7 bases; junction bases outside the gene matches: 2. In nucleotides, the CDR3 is TGTGCCAGCAGCCAAGTGGGGACTAGCGGGAATGAGCAGTTCTTC. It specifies CASSQVGTSGNEQFF.

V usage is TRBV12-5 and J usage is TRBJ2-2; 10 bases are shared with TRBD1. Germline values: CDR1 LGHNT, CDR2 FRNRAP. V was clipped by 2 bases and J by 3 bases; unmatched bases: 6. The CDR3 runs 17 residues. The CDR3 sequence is CASGLTLTGGDTGELFF. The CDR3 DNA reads TGTGCTAGTGGTTTGACTTTGACAGGGGGCGACACCGGGGAGCTGTTTTTT.

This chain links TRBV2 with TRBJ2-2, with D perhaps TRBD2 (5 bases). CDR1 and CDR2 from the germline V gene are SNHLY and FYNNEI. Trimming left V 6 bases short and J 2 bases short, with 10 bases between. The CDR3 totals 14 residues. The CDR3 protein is CASRQLGNTGELFF. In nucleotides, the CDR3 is TGTGCCAGCAGGCAACTAGGAAACACCGGGGAGCTGTTTTTT.

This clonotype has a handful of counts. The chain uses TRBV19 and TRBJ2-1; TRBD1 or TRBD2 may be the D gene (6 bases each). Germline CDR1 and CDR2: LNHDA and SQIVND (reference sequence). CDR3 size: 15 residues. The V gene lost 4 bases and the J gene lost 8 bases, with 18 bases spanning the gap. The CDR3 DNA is TGTGCCAGTAGTAGAGGGGACTCGGGACACGATGAGCAGTTCTTC. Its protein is CASSRGDSGHDEQFF.

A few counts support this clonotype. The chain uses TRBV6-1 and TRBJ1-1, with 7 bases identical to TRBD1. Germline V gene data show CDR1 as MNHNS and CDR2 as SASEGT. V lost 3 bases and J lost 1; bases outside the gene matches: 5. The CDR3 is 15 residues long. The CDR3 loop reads CASSDRQGRNTEAFF. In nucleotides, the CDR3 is TGTGCCAGCAGTGATCGACAGGGCCGGAACACTGAAGCTTTCTTT.